Below, 14 T cell receptor beta chains from the same sample are listed, as sequenced in a study of blood T cell repertoires in COVID-19. The repertoire was sequenced with immunoSEQ multiplex PCR; TCRdb's copy has only in-frame clones and lacks some. The sample contains roughly 340,000 clones, 75% to 90% of which appear only once. Sequencing was performed on PBMCs or T cells enriched from blood (not recorded which). All receptors come from a man between 18 and 35 years old who had recovered from COVID-19.

The chain combines TRBV10-1 with TRBJ2-4, with TRBD1 as a possible D gene (5 bases). CDR1 WNHNN and CDR2 SYGVQD come from the germline V gene (reference sequence). V shed 8 bases and J shed 0 bases, with 14 bases lying between them. This CDR3 has 15 residues. CDR3 amino acids: CASSDRGLAKNIQYF. DNA of the CDR3: TGCGCCAGCTCCGATAGGGGCCTAGCCAAAAACATTCAGTACTTC.

The rearrangement uses TRBV13 and TRBJ2-7, with 10 nucleotides matching TRBD1. This CDR3 is built from 15 residues. Germline trimming cut 0 bases from V and 2 bases from J; bases unmatched to any gene: 1. CDR1 PRHDT and CDR2 FYEKMQ come from the germline V gene (reference sequence). The CDR3 DNA follows: TGTGCCAGCAGCTTAGGCGGGACAGGGGCCTACGAGCAGTACTTC. As protein: CASSLGGTGAYEQYF.

The chain links TRBV21-1 to TRBJ2-7; TRBD2 was called by the table and not checked on the DNA. TRBV21-1 is assigned pseudogene status. The CDR3 has 16 residues. The CDR3 protein is CASSKDPNSREYEQYF. CDR3 nucleotides: TGTGCCAGCAGCAAAGATCCCAATAGTCGAGAGTACGAGCAGTACTTC.

The V call is TRBV29-1, the J call TRBJ2-1; 9 bases are a match to TRBD1. The V gene end was trimmed by 6 bases and the J gene end by 2 bases; junction bases not matched to a gene: 5. Germline V gene sequence: CDR1 SQVTM, CDR2 ANQGSEA. The CDR3 is made up of 14 amino acids. The CDR3 reads CSVEWTGAYNEQFF. CDR3 in DNA: TGCAGCGTGGAATGGACAGGGGCCTACAATGAGCAGTTCTTC.

J is TRBJ2-7 and V is TRBV11-2; possibly TRBD2 for D (6 bases). The CDR3 has 13 residues. CDR1 and CDR2 (germline): SGHAT, FQNNGV. V lost 7 bases and J 5 bases, leaving 15 bases between the germline ends. In DNA form, the CDR3 reads TGTGCCAGCATCAAGGCCGGGGGTCACGAGCAGTACTTC. It yields the protein CASIKAGGHEQYF. The complete variable domain, with remaining parts taken from reference TRBV11-2 and TRBJ2-7, reads EAGVAQSPRYKIIEKRQSVAFWCNPISGHATLYWYQQILGQGPKLLIQFQNNGVVDDSQLPKDRFSAERLKGVDSTLKIQPAKLEDSAVYLCASIKAGGHEQYFGPGTRLTVT.

The chain uses TRBV5-1 and TRBJ2-5; 7 bases align to TRBD1. CDR3 length equals 13 residues. V dropped 8 bases and J dropped 2; count of bases not matched to a gene: 6. CDR1 and CDR2 (germline): SGHRS, YFSETQ. The CDR3 here is CASKQGLQETQYF. CDR3 nucleotides: TGCGCCAGTAAACAGGGGTTACAAGAGACCCAGTACTTC.

This chain links TRBV11-2 with TRBJ1-1; TRBD1 might be the D (6 bases). The V and J ends lost 5 bases and 7 bases respectively, with 11 bases between them. Germline-derived CDR1 and CDR2 are SGHAT and FQNNGV. The CDR3 extends over 12 amino acids. As DNA, the CDR3 is TGTGCCAGCAGCCTAGGGGGAGTTGAAGCTTTCTTT. Its translation is CASSLGGVEAFF.

The V gene is TRBV21-1, the J gene TRBJ1-2; the table gives TRBD1 as D, unverified against the DNA. TRBV21-1 is deemed a pseudogene. CDR3 length: 18 residues. The CDR3 loop is CASSKVGARDRGRRGYTF. In nucleotides, the CDR3 is TGTGCCAGCAGCAAAGTGGGGGCCCGGGACAGGGGGCGAAGAGGCTACACCTTC.

This clone was observed a single time. The chain combines TRBV5-8 with TRBJ2-5; D possibly corresponds to TRBD1 (5 bases). The germline CDR1 and CDR2 sequences are SGHTS and YDEGEE. The CDR3 runs 13 residues. Deletions cut 4 bases from V and 5 bases from J, with 12 bases between. CDR3 amino acids: CASSAGYRETQYF. The DNA of the CDR3 is TGTGCCAGCAGCGCAGGGTATCGGGAGACCCAGTACTTC.

The chain links TRBV28 to TRBJ2-3; D is unclear. V shed 4 bases and J shed 0 bases, with 11 bases lying between them. The CDR3 contains 15 residues. Germline V gene data show CDR1 as MDHEN and CDR2 as SYDVKM. DNA for the CDR3: TGTGCCAGCAGTTGGCTAGAAGCTAGCACAGATACGCAGTATTTT. Translating it yields CASSWLEASTDTQYF.

The rearrangement links TRBV27 to TRBJ2-5; 7 bases align to TRBD1. Germline V CDR1 and CDR2: MNHEY, SMNVEV (reference sequence). Trimming at V came to 5 bases and at J to 5 bases, leaving 11 bases not matched to a gene. This CDR3 is built from 15 residues. CDR3 protein: CASSRQGRVWETQYF. The CDR3, as DNA: TGTGCCAGCAGTCGACAGGGTCGGGTCTGGGAGACCCAGTACTTC.

This chain uses TRBV29-1 with TRBJ2-7, with TRBD2 as a possible D gene (7 bases). CDR3 length equals 17 residues. Germline V lookup: CDR1 SQVTM, CDR2 ANQGSEA. Trimming shortened V by 0 bases and J by 6 bases, and 24 bases separated the two germline ends. CDR3 region: CSVEDLISGGTALEQYF. CDR3 in DNA: TGCAGCGTTGAAGATCTGATCTCGGGGGGCACTGCCCTCGAGCAGTACTTC.

This clone was counted only a few times. CDR3 amino acids: CASSRDSGQFF. DNA of the CDR3: TGTGCCAGCAGCCGGGACAGCGGACAGTTCTTC. V and J are TRBV5-8 and TRBJ2-1; 7 bases align to TRBD1. The CDR3 spans 11 residues. Germline CDR1 and CDR2: SGHTS and YDEGEE. Germline trimming cut 4 bases from V and 13 bases from J; bases unmatched to any gene: 5.

V usage is TRBV6-6 and J usage is TRBJ1-4; TRBD1 aligns across 8 bases. Germline V CDR1 and CDR2: MNHNY, SVGAGI (reference sequence). This CDR3 region has 15 residues. V shed 5 bases and J 8 bases; nucleotides not matched to a gene: 10. The CDR3 sequence: CASSNPDRGGEKLFF. CDR3 DNA sequence: TGTGCCAGCAGTAACCCTGACAGGGGAGGAGAAAAACTGTTTTTT.